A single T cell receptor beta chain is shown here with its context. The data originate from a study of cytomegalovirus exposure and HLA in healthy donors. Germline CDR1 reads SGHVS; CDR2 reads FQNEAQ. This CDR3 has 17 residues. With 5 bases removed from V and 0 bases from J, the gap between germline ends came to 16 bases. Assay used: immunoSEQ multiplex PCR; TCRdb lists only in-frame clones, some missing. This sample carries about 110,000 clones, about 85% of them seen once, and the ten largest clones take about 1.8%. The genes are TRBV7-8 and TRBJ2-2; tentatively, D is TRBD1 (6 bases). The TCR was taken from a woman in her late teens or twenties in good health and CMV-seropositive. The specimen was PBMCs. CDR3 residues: CASSPEGQIANTGELFF. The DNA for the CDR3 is TGTGCCAGCAGCCCAGAGGGACAAATTGCGAACACCGGGGAGCTGTTTTTT.